The 17 T cell receptor beta chains below all came from one sample that was sequenced in a study of blood T cells in healthy people across ages. The use of a sample-barcoded 5' primer and a J-beta primer mix characterized a second PCR of about 6 to 12 cycles. TCRdb ran MiXCR on the 5' RACE reads and lists one entry per CDR3 protein. The table lists roughly 1.9 million distinct CDR3 sequences, 39% of them singletons. Material: blood. The source of these receptors is a human donor in good health.

The V gene is TRBV6-2 or TRBV6-3, the J gene TRBJ1-1, with 8 bases that match TRBD1. Germline V CDR1 and CDR2: MNHEY, SVGEGT. V dropped 2 bases and J dropped 5; count of bases not matched to a gene: 10. The CDR3 totals 16 residues. The CDR3 DNA reads TGTGCCAGCAGTTACCCAAATGACAGGGGACGTACTGAAGCTTTCTTT. Translation: CASSYPNDRGRTEAFF.

Only a few counts were recorded for this clonotype. The chain is built from TRBV28 and TRBJ2-2; tentative D call: TRBD1 (6 bases). V shed 7 bases and J shed 6 bases, with 9 bases lying between them. From germline, CDR1 is MDHEN and CDR2 SYDVKM. The CDR3 extends over 12 amino acids. The CDR3, as DNA: TGTGCCAGCACCCCAGGGGCCGGGGAGCTGTTTTTT. Translating it yields CASTPGAGELFF.

The chain uses TRBV5-1 and TRBJ2-7; possibly TRBD1 for D (6 bases). The CDR3 extends over 16 amino acids. Deletions cut 4 bases from V and 2 bases from J, with 19 bases between. The V gene's germline CDR1 is SGHRS and CDR2 YFSETQ. The CDR3: CASSPTGHSKTYEQYF. CDR3 DNA: TGCGCCAGCAGCCCGACGGGACACTCCAAAACCTACGAGCAGTACTTC.

The genes are TRBV12-3 or TRBV12-4 and TRBJ2-3; the match to TRBD2 covers 9 bases. After removal of 7 bases from V and 4 bases from J, the junction contained 9 bases not matched to a gene. The CDR3 sequence is 15 residues long. The CDR3 DNA is TGTGCCAGCACTGCACAGGCGGGGGGGGCAGATACGCAGTATTTT. Its protein product is CASTAQAGGADTQYF.

The chain carries TRBV28 and TRBJ2-5; perhaps TRBD1 as D (6 bases). The germline V and J ends were trimmed by 6 bases and 5 bases, with 13 bases remaining between them. The CDR3 is made up of 13 amino acids. CDR1 MDHEN and CDR2 SYDVKM come from the germline V gene. CDR3 residues: CASSSGQWETQYF. For the CDR3, the DNA is TGTGCCAGCAGCTCCGGACAGTGGGAGACCCAGTACTTC. The full variable domain, rest sourced from reference TRBV28 and TRBJ2-5, is DVKVTQSSRYLVKRTGEKVFLECVQDMDHENMFWYRQDPGLGLRLIYFSYDVKMKEKGDIPEGYSVSREKKERFSLILESASTNQTSMYLCASSSGQWETQYFGPGTRLLVL.

This clonotype was detected many times. The rearrangement joins TRBV7-9 to TRBJ1-2; D not resolved. The germline V gene encodes CDR1 SEHNR and CDR2 FQNEAQ (reference sequence). The CDR3 runs 15 residues. The V end lost 1 base, the J end lost 4 bases, and 13 bases lay between the germline ends. As DNA, the CDR3 is TGTGCCAGCAGCTTAGAATCAGGACGGATCTATGGCTACACCTTC. This encodes CASSLESGRIYGYTF.

V is TRBV11-2 and J is TRBJ2-3; D is uncertain. The CDR3 length is 13 residues. Germline V gene data show CDR1 as SGHAT and CDR2 as FQNNGV. Trimming took off 5 bases at V and 4 bases at J, with 10 bases between the two ends. CDR3 DNA sequence: TGTGCCAGCAGCCTAAAGTTCGCAGATACGCAGTATTTT. Its protein is CASSLKFADTQYF.

The V call is TRBV11-1, the J call TRBJ2-7; D is unclear. The DNA matches TRBJ2-5 better at its end, which makes the J call doubtful. The CDR3 covers 15 residues. Germline V gene sequence: CDR1 SGHAT, CDR2 FQDESV (reference sequence). The DNA of the CDR3 is TGTGCCAGCAGCCCACGCCTACACAACCAAGAGACCCAGTACTTC. This translates into CASSPRLHNQETQYF.

The chain links TRBV6-5 to TRBJ2-4; D is ambiguous. The CDR3 totals 12 residues. Germline loops: CDR1 MNHEY, CDR2 SVGAGI. Trimming cost V 8 bases and J 13 bases, with 18 bases left between them. The CDR3 reads CASDDVYNEQYF. The CDR3 DNA reads as TGTGCCAGCGATGACGTTTACAATGAGCAGTACTTC.

The table lists this clonotype with a few counts. The chain recombines TRBV7-2 with TRBJ2-3; D ambiguous. The CDR3 contains 15 residues. Germline CDR1 reads SGHTA; CDR2 reads FQGNSA. V was pared by 1 base and J by 2 bases, with 10 bases between. The CDR3 sequence: CASSLVTSYTDTQYF. The CDR3 DNA is TGTGCCAGCAGCTTAGTTACCTCCTACACAGATACGCAGTATTTT.

This clonotype was counted between two and nine times. V and J are TRBV2 and TRBJ2-3; 7 bases match TRBD2. This CDR3 region has 13 residues. The germline V gene encodes CDR1 SNHLY and CDR2 FYNNEI. After removal of 10 bases from V and 5 bases from J, the junction contained 9 bases not matched to a gene. CDR3 bases: TGTGCCACCCCGGGACTAAAGGGAGATACGCAGTATTTT. This translates into CATPGLKGDTQYF.

The chain carries TRBV29-1 and TRBJ2-3, with TRBD2 identical over 8 bases. Germline V gene lookup returns CDR1 SQVTM and CDR2 ANQGSEA. After removal of 5 bases from V and 2 bases from J, the junction contained 9 bases not matched to a gene. There are 15 residues in the CDR3. In DNA, the CDR3 is TGCAGCGTTAGGAGAGAAGCGGGGGCCACAGATACGCAGTATTTT. This encodes CSVRREAGATDTQYF.

This clonotype was observed a handful of times. The chain recombines TRBV20-1 with TRBJ2-1; 12 nucleotides line up with TRBD2. The CDR3 sequence is 16 residues long. Per germline, CDR1 DFQATT and CDR2 SNEGSKA (reference sequence). Trimming removed 3 bases from V and 8 bases from J; junction bases left unmatched: 11. CDR3 coding DNA: TGCAGTGCTAGCCACGGAGAGACTAGCGGGGGAGATGAGCAGTTCTTC. This translates into CSASHGETSGGDEQFF.

The genes are TRBV29-1 and TRBJ2-5; 10 bases match TRBD2. Per the germline V gene, CDR1 is SQVTM and CDR2 is ANQGSEA. The CDR3 spans 14 residues. V shed 6 bases, J shed 7 bases, and the junction held 11 bases outside the gene matches. The CDR3 DNA sequence: TGCAGCGTCGAGACCGGACTAGCGGTTATGACCCAGTACTTC. This translates into CSVETGLAVMTQYF.

V usage is TRBV29-1 and J usage is TRBJ1-1; D perhaps matches TRBD1 (5 bases). The CDR3 contains 12 residues. Germline CDR1 and CDR2: SQVTM and ANQGSEA. Trimming shortened V by 7 bases and J by 6 bases, and 15 bases separated the two germline ends. For the CDR3, the DNA is TGCAGCGGTCTGACAGCCTACGCTGAAGCTTTCTTT. As protein: CSGLTAYAEAFF.

The chain recombines TRBV7-2 with TRBJ2-1, with 7 positions matching TRBD2. Germline CDR1 and CDR2: SGHTA and FQGNSA. The ends lost 1 base at V and 10 bases at J; junction bases unmatched: 10. The CDR3 is made up of 15 amino acids. The CDR3 is CASSLGGSGAMEQFF. CDR3 DNA: TGTGCCAGCAGCTTAGGGGGGAGCGGGGCAATGGAGCAGTTCTTC.

In its sample, this clonotype was seen a few times. The V call is TRBV15, the J call TRBJ1-1; D remains ambiguous. Trimming pared 0 bases from V and 1 base from J, leaving 9 bases between. Germline CDR1 and CDR2: LNHNV and YYDKDF (reference sequence). CDR3 length: 15 amino acids. The CDR3 DNA follows: TGTGCCACCAGCAGAGATATAGGGCAGAACACTGAAGCTTTCTTT. Protein product: CATSRDIGQNTEAFF.